The rows below give T cell receptor beta chains drawn from one sample of a study of blood T cell repertoires in COVID-19. Sequenced by immunoSEQ multiplex PCR; TCRdb stores in-frame clones only, minus some. Of about 15,000 clones listed, roughly 73% are singletons. The source material was peripheral blood. These receptors all stem from a boy aged 2 to 9 with active or convalescent COVID-19. Both conserved end residues are part of each CDR3. D genes are given only for firm matches. Not all rows give a size; the values are once, few, many and, for expanded clones, a class.

NA TRBJ2-3 TRBV2 TRBD2 17 TGTGCCAGCAGTGTTAGGCGGCTAGCGGGGAGTGGAGATACGCAGTATTTT CASSVRRLAGSGDTQYF
NA TRBJ1-2 TRBV6-5 NA 14 TGTGCCAGCAGCGGGACTCCCAGACACTATGGCTACACCTTC CASSGTPRHYGYTF
NA TRBJ1-1 TRBV19 NA 14 TGTGCCAGTAGTATAGTAACAGGCCCGACGGAAGCTTTCTTT CASSIVTGPTEAFF
NA TRBJ1-4 TRBV3-1/TRBV3-2 NA 16 TGTGCCAGCAGCCAAGGGTTGGGGCAGGGAACATCAAGGCTGTTTTTT CASSQGLGQGTSRLFF
NA TRBJ2-5 TRBV6-6 NA 12 TGTGCCAGCAGCACACGGGGGGAGACCCAGTACTTC CASSTRGETQYF
few TRBJ1-1 TRBV6-5 NA 14 TGTGCCAGCAGTTCCTTAAGGGGCTTCACTGAAGCTTTCTTT CASSSLRGFTEAFF
NA TRBJ2-5 TRBV7-9 NA 11 TGTGCCAGCAGCTCGGAAGAGACCCAGTACTTC CASSSEETQYF
NA TRBJ2-7 TRBV13 TRBD2 14 TGTGCCAGCAGCTTAGCGGGGGGAGCGGGGGAGCAGTACTTC CASSLAGGAGEQYF
NA TRBJ1-1 TRBV25-1 TRBD1 15 TGTGCCAGCAGTCCAAGACAGGGCCGGAACACTGAAGCTTTCTTT CASSPRQGRNTEAFF
NA TRBJ2-1 TRBV10-1 NA 15 TGCGCCAGCAGTGGGGCGACGGGAAAGTACAATGAGCAGTTCTTC CASSGATGKYNEQFF
NA TRBJ2-2 TRBV19 TRBD2 15 TGTGCCAGTGAGCCGGGACTAGCGGGCACCGGGGAGCTGTTTTTT CASEPGLAGTGELFF
NA TRBJ2-4 TRBV4-1 NA 16 TGCGCCAGCAGCCAAGTCCCGACAGCAGCCAAAAACATTCAGTACTTC CASSQVPTAAKNIQYF
NA TRBJ2-3 TRBV7-6 NA 16 TGTGCCAGCAGCTTAGTAGCGGAGTCTAGCACAGATACGCAGTATTTT CASSLVAESSTDTQYF
NA TRBJ1-1 TRBV9 TRBD1 17 TGTGCCAGCAGCGTAGCCCCCCCTACAGGGGGAGGTGCTGAAGCTTTCTTT CASSVAPPTGGGAEAFF
NA TRBJ2-5 TRBV4-1 TRBD1 17 TGCGCCAGCAGCCAAGCCCCTCGGACAGGGGGGCAAGAGACCCAGTACTTC CASSQAPRTGGQETQYF
NA TRBJ2-1 TRBV19 NA 16 TGTGCCAGTAGTCCCCGGGTAGCGTTCTCCTACAATGAGCAGTTCTTC CASSPRVAFSYNEQFF
NA TRBJ2-7 TRBV7-9 TRBD1 13 TGTGCCAGCAGCTTATGGACAGGGGTCGAGCAGTACTTC CASSLWTGVEQYF
NA TRBJ2-1 TRBV3-1/TRBV3-2 TRBD2 19 TGTACCAGCAGCCCCCGGGGTAGCGGGGGATCTAGCTCCTACAATGAGCAGTTCTTC CTSSPRGSGGSSSYNEQFF
NA TRBJ2-1 TRBV5-5 NA 12 TGTGCCAGCAGTCGAAACGGCAATGAGCAGTTCTTC CASSRNGNEQFF
NA TRBJ1-1 TRBV29-1 TRBD1 12 TGCAGCGGTGACAGGGGGAACACTGAAGCTTTCTTT CSGDRGNTEAFF
NA TRBJ1-1 TRBV4-2 NA 14 TGTGCCAGCAGTCCCGGGACTTTTAACACTGAAGCTTTCTTT CASSPGTFNTEAFF
once TRBJ1-2 TRBV13 TRBD1 16 TGTGCCAGCAGCCCCCTACTCGTGGGACAGGGCTATGGCTACACCTTC CASSPLLVGQGYGYTF
NA TRBJ1-4 TRBV2 NA 14 TGTGCCAGCAGGGTGGACAGTTTTAATGAAAAACTGTTTTTT CASRVDSFNEKLFF
few TRBJ1-6 TRBV28 TRBD1 14 TGTGCCAGCCGCCCGTACAGGGGTAATTCACCCCTCCACTTT CASRPYRGNSPLHF
NA TRBJ2-3 TRBV6-2/TRBV6-3 NA 14 TGTGCCAGCAGTTCAGCGTTAAGCACAGATACGCAGTATTTT CASSSALSTDTQYF
NA TRBJ2-5 TRBV28 NA 16 TGTGCCAGCAGTTTCGGACGCATCGCGGGGAAAGAGACCCAGTACTTC CASSFGRIAGKETQYF